One sample yielded the 26 T cell receptor beta chains listed below, sequenced in a study of CD8+ T cells in alopecia areata. The authors extracted RNA and reverse transcribed it into cDNA as the sequencing template. Only in-frame clones appear in the TCRdb table, and some are missing; sequencing was by immunoSEQ multiplex PCR. The sample has hundreds of thousands of clones; 60% are singletons. Regarding treatment: oral pan-JAK inhibitor, 5-10 mg twice daily. Sequences were derived from CD4+ T cells sorted from blood, sampled at approximately week 51, from a patient treated with tofacitinib. These receptors all come from a human donor with alopecia areata.

This rearrangement joins TRBV25-1 to TRBJ2-1; D not certain. The CDR3 consists of 13 residues. V was trimmed by 5 bases and J by 9 bases, leaving 14 bases between them. In germline, CDR1 is MGHDK, CDR2 SYGVNS. The chain's CDR3 is CASSQTTLGEQFF. In DNA form, the CDR3 reads TGTGCCAGCAGTCAAACCACGCTGGGTGAGCAGTTCTTC.

V and J are TRBV19 and TRBJ2-1; 10 bases map to TRBD1. Trimming took 3 bases from V and 4 from J; bases not matched to a gene: 6. The CDR3 is 16 residues long. The germline CDR1 and CDR2 sequences are LNHDA and SQIVND (reference sequence). The CDR3 coding sequence is TGTGCCAGTAGTATGAGACAGGGGGCAGGTTACAATGAGCAGTTCTTC. This encodes CASSMRQGAGYNEQFF.

The chain carries TRBV30 and TRBJ1-5; D remains unclear. The length of the CDR3 is 13 residues. CDR1 and CDR2 (germline): GTSNPN, SVGIG (reference sequence). Trimming removed 2 bases from V and 1 base from J, with 6 bases in between. This CDR3 is CAWSSGSNQPQHF. The DNA of the CDR3 is TGTGCCTGGAGTTCTGGGAGCAATCAGCCCCAGCATTTT.

This clone was found a few times. The chain has TRBV7-9 and TRBJ1-2; D uncertain. V was clipped by 5 bases and J by 4 bases, with 8 bases between them. The CDR3 covers 12 residues. From germline, CDR1 is SEHNR and CDR2 FQNEAQ (reference sequence). The CDR3, as DNA: TGTGCCAGCAGCGGGTCCGGCTATGGCTACACCTTC. It encodes CASSGSGYGYTF.

This clone was seen only a few times. V usage is TRBV6-5 and J usage is TRBJ1-1; TRBD1 might be the D (6 bases). There are 12 residues in the CDR3. Germline CDR1 is MNHEY and CDR2 is SVGAGI. V lost 10 bases, J lost 3 bases, and 12 bases lay in between. In DNA, the CDR3 is TGTGCCACCTTCTACAGGGACACTGAAGCTTTCTTT. Amino acids: CATFYRDTEAFF.

V gene TRBV5-4 combines with J gene TRBJ2-1; D is uncertain. The CDR3 runs to 14 residues. The V and J ends lost 3 bases and 8 bases respectively, with 15 bases between them. CDR1 SGHNT and CDR2 YYREEE come from the germline V gene (reference sequence). This CDR3 is CASSSHYVSDEQFF. DNA for the CDR3: TGTGCCAGCAGCTCCCACTATGTATCCGATGAGCAGTTCTTC.

This clone was seen more than once but under ten times. The chain couples TRBV29-1 to TRBJ1-1; D not resolved. Germline loops: CDR1 SQVTM, CDR2 ANQGSEA. CDR3 length: 12 amino acids. Between the trimmed V and J ends, which lost 5 bases and 4 bases, there was a span of 11 bases. Here the CDR3 reads CSVRAWGTEAFF. Here the CDR3 DNA reads TGCAGCGTTAGGGCCTGGGGCACTGAAGCTTTCTTT.

This clone was counted between two and nine times. This chain joins TRBV2 and TRBJ2-1; no clear D. Trimming removed 6 bases from V and 4 bases from J, with 13 bases in between. The CDR3 extends over 14 amino acids. CDR1 is SNHLY, CDR2 FYNNEI, per germline. Here the CDR3 reads CASRPGSSYNEQFF. The CDR3 coding sequence is TGTGCCAGCAGGCCTGGCTCCTCTTACAATGAGCAGTTCTTC.

This chain links TRBV5-1 with TRBJ2-7; TRBD1 agrees at 9 bases. The CDR3 has 14 residues. CDR1 and CDR2 (germline): SGHRS, YFSETQ. V lost 4 bases, J lost 7 bases, and 9 bases stayed unmatched. As DNA, the CDR3 is TGCGCCAGCAGCCCTTTACAGGGGGCGCGGGAGCAGTACTTC. Translation gives CASSPLQGAREQYF.

The rearrangement joins TRBV5-1 to TRBJ2-2, with unresolved D. Germline V CDR1 and CDR2: SGHRS, YFSETQ. The CDR3 contains 14 residues. V lost 7 bases and J lost 6, with 16 bases in between. CDR3 nucleotide sequence: TGCGCCAGCGCCCAGGTTGTGAGCTCCGGGGAGCTGTTTTTT. This encodes CASAQVVSSGELFF.

Details on this clone: At one end the junction does not follow the germline gene, possibly because of a read error. The chain carries TRBV6-5 and TRBJ1-2, with a weak D call TRBD1 (5 bases). The V gene's germline CDR1 is MNHEY and CDR2 SVGAGI. The CDR3 consists of 14 residues. The CDR3: CASSYRKGHYGYTF. The CDR3 DNA reads as TGTGCCAGCAGTTACAGAAAAGGACACTACGGCTACACCTTC.

The count of this clone is one. The DNA of the CDR3 is TGTGCCAGCAGTGCGGGGGGCGGCCGCAATCAGCCCCAGCATTTT. Protein sequence: CASSAGGGRNQPQHF. The chain couples TRBV25-1 to TRBJ1-5; D is possibly TRBD1 (6 bases). This CDR3 has 15 residues. V lost 4 bases to trimming and J lost 2 bases, with 12 bases between them. Germline V CDR1 and CDR2: MGHDK, SYGVNS.

This chain links TRBV30 with TRBJ1-5, with D possibly matching TRBD1 (5 bases). Germline lookup yields CDR1 GTSNPN and CDR2 SVGIG (reference sequence). The CDR3 sequence is 14 residues long. V lost 0 bases, J lost 6 bases, and 12 bases lay in between. CDR3 region: CAWSVGQVVQPQHF. In DNA, the CDR3 is TGTGCCTGGAGTGTGGGGCAGGTTGTTCAGCCCCAGCATTTT.

The genes are TRBV2 and TRBJ2-7; D ambiguous. The length of the CDR3 is 11 residues. Germline CDR1 and CDR2: SNHLY and FYNNEI. V was shortened by 4 bases and J by 5 bases, with 6 bases between the two germline ends. The DNA of the CDR3 is TGTGCCAGCAGTGGGTTCCACGAGCAGTACTTC. Translation gives CASSGFHEQYF. Combining the CDR3 with reference TRBV2 and TRBJ2-7 gives the whole variable domain EPEVTQTPSHQVTQMGQEVILRCVPISNHLYFYWYRQILGQKVEFLVSFYNNEISEKSEIFDDQFSVERPDGSNFTLKIRSTKLEDSAMYFCASSGFHEQYFGPGTRLTVT.

This clone was detected only a few times. The rearrangement uses TRBV7-2 and TRBJ2-5, with TRBD2 matching over 7 bases. The CDR3 has 12 amino acids. Unmatched junction bases numbered 2, after V lost 5 bases and J lost 5 bases. Germline-derived CDR1 and CDR2 are SGHTA and FQGNSA. The CDR3 nucleotides are TGTGCCAGCAGCCGGGGAGGGGAGACCCAGTACTTC. Protein: CASSRGGETQYF.

Concerning this clone itself: Distinct nucleotide sequences in the sample also encode this CDR3. V is TRBV29-1 and J is TRBJ1-1; D not resolved. Trimming shortened V by 7 bases and J by 0 bases, and 3 bases separated the two germline ends. The CDR3 has 10 residues. The germline V gene has CDR1 SQVTM and CDR2 ANQGSEA. CDR3 loop: CSGVNTEAFF. The CDR3 nucleotides read TGCAGCGGAGTGAACACTGAAGCTTTCTTT.

This clone showed up just a few times. The sample contains more than one DNA sequence encoding this CDR3. This chain joins TRBV29-1 and TRBJ1-1; no reliable D call. The CDR3 has 10 residues. Trimming stripped 5 bases from V and 0 bases from J, with 1 base between. Germline V gene lookup returns CDR1 SQVTM and CDR2 ANQGSEA. CDR3 sequence: CSVMNTEAFF. Written as DNA, the CDR3 is TGCAGCGTTATGAACACTGAAGCTTTCTTT.

The genes are TRBV6-5 and TRBJ1-1, with 9 bases that match TRBD1. Trimming removed 10 bases from V and 10 bases from J; junction bases left unmatched: 13. The V gene's germline CDR1 is MNHEY and CDR2 SVGAGI. The CDR3 runs to 13 residues. The CDR3 spells CATVLTGGSAAFF. In nucleotides, the CDR3 is TGTGCCACGGTATTAACAGGGGGCTCGGCAGCTTTCTTT.

This chain links TRBV6-5 with TRBJ1-6; no clear D. The V gene's germline CDR1 is MNHEY and CDR2 SVGAGI. V was shortened by 0 bases and J by 6 bases, with 6 bases between the two germline ends. CDR3 length: 14 amino acids. CDR3 residues: CASSYSRINSPLHF. In DNA, the CDR3 is TGTGCCAGCAGTTACTCACGGATTAATTCACCCCTCCACTTT.

This rearrangement joins TRBV6-1 to TRBJ1-6; tentative D call: TRBD1 (5 bases). CDR3 length equals 15 residues. From germline, CDR1 is MNHNS and CDR2 SASEGT. With 1 base removed from V and 7 bases from J, the gap between germline ends came to 11 bases. CDR3 sequence: CASSEGDGWNSPLHF. The DNA for the CDR3 is TGTGCCAGCAGTGAAGGGGACGGATGGAATTCACCCCTCCACTTT.

CDR3 region: CASSVEPGGFLSGNTIYF. For the CDR3, the DNA is TGTGCCAGCAGCGTAGAGCCAGGGGGCTTTTTGTCTGGAAACACCATATATTTT. The V and J genes are TRBV9 and TRBJ1-3; 8 bases align to TRBD1. The CDR3 sequence is 18 residues long. After removal of 0 bases from V and 1 base from J, the junction contained 9 bases not matched to a gene. Germline V CDR1 and CDR2: SGDLS, YYNGEE.

V is TRBV30 and J is TRBJ1-3; no clear D gene. The germline gives CDR1 GTSNPN, CDR2 SVGIG (reference sequence). Trimming removed 2 bases at V and 0 bases at J, with 8 bases between. This CDR3 has 14 residues. Here the CDR3 reads CAWSPPVSGNTIYF. DNA of the CDR3: TGTGCCTGGAGTCCCCCTGTCTCTGGAAACACCATATATTTT.

J is TRBJ2-1 and V is TRBV9; 10 bases map to TRBD2. V shed 1 base and J 0 bases; nucleotides not matched to a gene: 10. Germline V gives CDR1 SGDLS, CDR2 YYNGEE. The CDR3 length is 19 residues. Written as DNA, the CDR3 is TGTGCCAGCAGCGTATCTCCTAGCGGGGGCCGGAGCTCCTACAATGAGCAGTTCTTC. Protein product: CASSVSPSGGRSSYNEQFF.

The chain carries TRBV15 and TRBJ2-6; tentatively, D is TRBD1 (5 bases). Deletions cut 1 base from V and 2 bases from J, with 12 bases between. The CDR3 loop spans 17 amino acids. The germline V gene encodes CDR1 LNHNV and CDR2 YYDKDF (reference sequence). DNA for the CDR3: TGTGCCACCAGCAGAGTAGTAGGGGCGGCTGGGGCCAACGTCCTGACTTTC. Translating it yields CATSRVVGAAGANVLTF.

The V call is TRBV18, the J call TRBJ1-6, with 7 bases fitting TRBD1. The CDR3 is 12 amino acids. The junction had 8 bases not matched to a gene; V was cut back by 5 bases and J by 16 bases. Germline V CDR1 and CDR2: KGHSH, LQKENI. Written as DNA, the CDR3 is TGTGCCAGCTCATATGACAGGGAAAGTCTCCACTTT. It translates to CASSYDRESLHF.

The rearrangement joins TRBV5-6 to TRBJ1-2; 7 nucleotides match TRBD1. The CDR3 is 13 residues long. Germline trimming cut 4 bases from V and 2 bases from J; bases unmatched to any gene: 2. Germline CDR1 is SGHDT and CDR2 is YYEEEE. The DNA of the CDR3 is TGTGCCAGCAGCCCGGACAGGAACTATGGCTACACCTTC. This gives the protein CASSPDRNYGYTF.